The 25 T cell receptor beta chains given below trace back to one sample, sequenced in a study of CD8 T cells in Susac syndrome. The RNA, 0.5 to 1 ug, was put through reverse transcription using random hexamers. TCRdb re-called the immunoSEQ multiplex PCR reads with MiXCR, one entry per CDR3 protein. Here the sample spans 250,000 to 300,000 distinct CDR3 sequences, 80% to 90% being singletons. Sequenced: CD8+ T cells from PBMCs. The receptor source for this set is a human donor with multiple sclerosis.

The chain joins TRBV30 to TRBJ1-2; 8 bases align to TRBD1. Trimming took 4 bases from V and 10 from J; bases not matched to a gene: 14. The CDR3 has 14 residues. Germline CDR1 reads GTSNPN; CDR2 reads SVGIG (reference sequence). The CDR3, as DNA: TGTGCCTGGACCTTTGGGACAGGCGATCCTCCCTACACCTTC. Translated: CAWTFGTGDPPYTF.

CDR3 DNA sequence: TGTGCCAGTAGTACCCGGGAACTTACTTCAAGCGAGCAGTACTTC. Protein: CASSTRELTSSEQYF. This sequence joins TRBV19 and TRBJ2-7; TRBD2 is a possible D gene (5 bases). Germline assignment: CDR1 LNHDA and CDR2 SQIVND (reference sequence). This CDR3 is built from 15 residues. V lost 4 bases and J lost 6, with 19 bases in between. The full variable domain, its missing parts supplied by reference TRBV19 and TRBJ2-7, is DGGITQSPKYLFRKEGQNVTLSCEQNLNHDAMYWYRQDPGQGLRLIYYSQIVNDFQKGDIAEGYSVSREKKESFPLTVTSAQKNPTAFYLCASSTRELTSSEQYFGPGTRLTVT.

This clonotype was seen a few times. The V and J genes are TRBV24-1 and TRBJ1-6, with unresolved D. The ends were cut back, 0 bases at V and 9 bases at J, with 5 bases in the middle. CDR3 size: 13 residues. Germline V gene sequence: CDR1 KGHDR, CDR2 SFDVKD. The DNA for the CDR3 is TGTGCCACCAGTGATTTGCAAGGTTCACCCCTCCACTTT. Protein product: CATSDLQGSPLHF.

The chain has TRBV11-2 and TRBJ2-7; D possibly corresponds to TRBD1 (5 bases). Trimming removed 1 base from V and 3 bases from J, with 16 bases in between. The CDR3 sequence is 16 residues long. CDR1 and CDR2 from the germline V gene are SGHAT and FQNNGV. CDR3 residues: CASSLVTASQGYEQYF. CDR3 coding DNA: TGTGCCAGCAGCTTAGTAACAGCGTCCCAGGGCTACGAGCAGTACTTC.

This chain connects TRBV21-1 to TRBJ2-7; the table's D call TRBD1 went unverified against the DNA. TRBV21-1 is a pseudogene segment. The CDR3 length is 13 residues. CDR3 amino acids: CATHGQCGYEQYF. The CDR3 coding sequence is TGTGCCACTCATGGACAGTGCGGCTACGAGCAGTACTTC.

V gene TRBV14 combines with J gene TRBJ2-5; the match to TRBD2 covers 7 bases. Germline CDR1 and CDR2: SGHDN and FVKESK. Unmatched junction bases numbered 17, after V lost 2 bases and J lost 5 bases. The CDR3 length is 18 residues. The CDR3 coding sequence is TGTGCCAGCAGCCAACCCCGACATCCGGCGGGAGTGAGGGAGACCCAGTACTTC. Its translation: CASSQPRHPAGVRETQYF.

This chain joins TRBV10-3 and TRBJ2-7; 7 nucleotides align to TRBD1. Per germline, CDR1 ENHRY and CDR2 SYGVKD. The CDR3 has 16 residues. V shed 2 bases and J 5 bases; nucleotides not matched to a gene: 12. In DNA, the CDR3 is TGTGCCATCAGTGAGGGCCCGACAGGGCGGAGGAACGAGCAGTACTTC. This sequence encodes CAISEGPTGRRNEQYF.

This clonotype appeared a single time. This sequence joins TRBV12-3 or TRBV12-4 and TRBJ1-5; no clear D gene. The CDR3 is 13 amino acids. V was shortened by 6 bases and J by 6 bases, with 12 bases between the two germline ends. Here the CDR3 DNA reads TGTGCCAGCAGCCTCGGACCGCCTCAGCCCCAGCATTTT. This encodes CASSLGPPQPQHF.

This CDR3 is CSARDGTGHYGYTF. The CDR3 DNA reads TGCAGTGCTAGAGATGGGACAGGGCACTATGGCTACACCTTC. The rearrangement links TRBV20-1 to TRBJ1-2; TRBD1 aligns across 9 bases. The CDR3 totals 14 residues. V lost 0 bases to trimming and J lost 3 bases; unmatched junction nucleotides: 2. CDR1 is DFQATT, CDR2 SNEGSKA, per germline (reference sequence).

The V and J genes are TRBV4-1 and TRBJ2-1; 8 positions match TRBD1. J gave up 4 bases and V 0 bases, and 5 bases lay outside the gene matches. The CDR3 consists of 16 residues. The germline gives CDR1 MGHRA, CDR2 YSYEKL. CDR3 coding DNA: TGCGCCAGCAGCCAAGACCCGACAGGGGAATACAATGAGCAGTTCTTC. It specifies CASSQDPTGEYNEQFF.

This sequence joins TRBV5-1 and TRBJ2-2, with a weak D call TRBD1 (6 bases). Trimming took off 6 bases at V and 3 bases at J, with 15 bases between the two ends. Germline CDR1 is SGHRS and CDR2 is YFSETQ. The CDR3 loop spans 15 amino acids. CDR3 nucleotides: TGCGCCAGCAACTGGAGACAGGACTACACCGGGGAGCTGTTTTTT. Its protein product is CASNWRQDYTGELFF.

The chain uses TRBV2 and TRBJ2-5; D is possibly TRBD1 or TRBD2 (5 bases each). Germline V lookup: CDR1 SNHLY, CDR2 FYNNEI. The CDR3 length is 11 residues. V gave up 8 bases and J gave up 3 bases, with 7 bases separating them. The CDR3 DNA reads TGTGCCAGCTGGGGGAAAGAGACCCAGTACTTC. Translation gives CASWGKETQYF.

This clonotype appeared once. A read error may produce the germline difference seen at one junction end. The chain recombines TRBV28 with TRBJ1-1; tentative D call: TRBD1 (6 bases). Germline lookup yields CDR1 MDHEN and CDR2 SYDVKM. The CDR3 has 13 residues. The CDR3 here is CASRSTGNTGAFF. The CDR3 DNA sequence: TGTGCCAGCAGATCTACAGGGAACACTGGAGCTTTCTTT.

The rearrangement links TRBV7-9 to TRBJ1-1; possible D gene TRBD1, 5 bases. Germline V lookup: CDR1 SEHNR, CDR2 FQNEAQ (reference sequence). With 5 bases removed from V and 2 bases from J, the gap between germline ends came to 15 bases. The CDR3 runs 15 residues. CDR3 coding DNA: TGTGCCAGCAGCGCTTTTAGTCAGGGTAACACTGAAGCTTTCTTT. This gives the protein CASSAFSQGNTEAFF.

The J gene is TRBJ2-7, the V gene TRBV4-1; 7 bases map to TRBD1. There are 13 residues in the CDR3. Germline-derived CDR1 and CDR2 are MGHRA and YSYEKL. V dropped 6 bases and J dropped 7; count of bases not matched to a gene: 9. The CDR3 bases are TGCGCCAGCAGTTTAGGGACAGCTACGGAGCAGTACTTC. Its protein is CASSLGTATEQYF.

This chain uses TRBV6-5 with TRBJ2-1, with D maybe TRBD2 (5 bases). Per germline, CDR1 MNHEY and CDR2 SVGAGI. Between the trimmed V and J ends, which lost 4 bases and 5 bases, there was a span of 15 bases. This CDR3 spans 15 amino acids. The DNA for the CDR3 is TGTGCCAGCAGTTCCATCGATGGACTCGACAATGAGCAGTTCTTC. Amino acid sequence: CASSSIDGLDNEQFF.

This rearrangement joins TRBV27 to TRBJ2-1, with 7 bases lining up with TRBD2. The CDR3 is made up of 17 amino acids. Germline lookup yields CDR1 MNHEY and CDR2 SMNVEV (reference sequence). J gave up 3 bases and V 5 bases, and 13 bases lay outside the gene matches. The CDR3 loop reads CASSLLPGLGYYNEQFF. In nucleotides, the CDR3 is TGTGCCAGCAGTCTCTTACCTGGACTAGGATACTACAATGAGCAGTTCTTC.

The chain joins TRBV6-1 to TRBJ2-2; 10 positions match TRBD2. The J segment lost 4 bases and the V segment lost 1 base, leaving 15 bases of the junction unmatched. This CDR3 spans 20 amino acids. CDR1 and CDR2 from the germline V gene are MNHNS and SASEGT. The CDR3 DNA follows: TGTGCCAGCAGTGAAGACCTCAACCTGGGGGGACTAGCGACCACCGGGGAGCTGTTTTTT. This gives the protein CASSEDLNLGGLATTGELFF.

This clonotype was recorded a few times. This chain joins TRBV7-2 and TRBJ2-7, with D hard to call. V was trimmed by 7 bases and J by 6 bases, leaving 16 bases between them. The CDR3 covers 13 residues. Germline values: CDR1 SGHTA, CDR2 FQGNSA. Here the CDR3 reads CASTFHSRIEQYF. The CDR3 DNA reads as TGTGCCAGCACGTTCCATTCCCGTATCGAGCAGTACTTC.

The rearrangement uses TRBV27 and TRBJ2-3, with D maybe TRBD2 (5 bases). The CDR3 runs 14 residues. Germline values: CDR1 MNHEY, CDR2 SMNVEV (reference sequence). Trimming removed 1 base from V and 6 bases from J, with 11 bases in between. The CDR3 is CASSLLTGMDTQYF. The CDR3 DNA follows: TGTGCCAGCAGTTTATTGACGGGAATGGATACGCAGTATTTT.

The chain combines TRBV28 with TRBJ1-2, with 7 positions matching TRBD1. The CDR3 totals 16 residues. With 3 bases clipped from V and 3 bases from J, the junction kept 10 bases outside the gene matches. The germline gives CDR1 MDHEN, CDR2 SYDVKM. The CDR3 protein is CASSFRPGGGDYGYTF. CDR3 in DNA: TGTGCCAGCAGTTTTCGGCCAGGGGGGGGTGACTATGGCTACACCTTC.

This clonotype has just a few counts. One end of the junction fails to match germline, which may point to a read error. The gene calls are TRBV27 and TRBJ2-7; TRBD2 matches at 12 bases. CDR3 length equals 15 residues. Germline V lookup: CDR1 MNHEY, CDR2 SMNVEV (reference sequence). The CDR3 nucleotides read TGTGCCAGTAGTTTGACTAGCGGGAGCTCCTACGAGCAGTACTTC. It yields the protein CASSLTSGSSYEQYF.

This clonotype was seen a handful of times. The rearrangement joins TRBV2 to TRBJ2-1; D is possibly TRBD1 or TRBD2 (6 bases each). The ends were cut back, 7 bases at V and 3 bases at J, with 13 bases in the middle. Germline CDR1 and CDR2: SNHLY and FYNNEI. CDR3 size: 14 residues. The DNA of the CDR3 is TGTGCCAGCAAGGGGGGTCTAAACTACAATGAGCAGTTCTTC. It translates to CASKGGLNYNEQFF. The variable domain in full, with the rest retrieved from reference TRBV2 and TRBJ2-1, is EPEVTQTPSHQVTQMGQEVILRCVPISNHLYFYWYRQILGQKVEFLVSFYNNEISEKSEIFDDQFSVERPDGSNFTLKIRSTKLEDSAMYFCASKGGLNYNEQFFGPGTRLTVL.

The chain couples TRBV30 to TRBJ1-2; a weak D match, TRBD1 (5 bases). CDR3 length: 17 amino acids. The germline V gene encodes CDR1 GTSNPN and CDR2 SVGIG (reference sequence). V gave up 3 bases and J gave up 2 bases, with 22 bases separating them. The CDR3 protein is CAWRRAVSWGGNYGYTF. The DNA of the CDR3 is TGTGCCTGGAGGCGGGCAGTGAGCTGGGGGGGAAACTATGGCTACACCTTC. The entire variable domain, with the rest obtained from reference TRBV30 and TRBJ1-2, is as follows: SQTIHQWPATLVQPVGSPLSLECTVEGTSNPNLYWYRQAAGRGLQLLFYSVGIGQISSEVPQNLSASRPQDRQFILSSKKLLLSDSGFYLCAWRRAVSWGGNYGYTFGSGTRLTVV.

CDR3 DNA: TGTGCCTGGAGACAGGGGGGGAATCAGCCCCAGCATTTT. Amino acids: CAWRQGGNQPQHF. This sequence joins TRBV30 and TRBJ1-5, with 8 nucleotides matching TRBD1. The CDR3 extends over 13 amino acids. Germline assignment: CDR1 GTSNPN and CDR2 SVGIG (reference sequence). V lost 3 bases, J lost 4 bases, and 2 bases stayed unmatched. Variable domain in full (rest from reference TRBV30 and TRBJ1-5): SQTIHQWPATLVQPVGSPLSLECTVEGTSNPNLYWYRQAAGRGLQLLFYSVGIGQISSEVPQNLSASRPQDRQFILSSKKLLLSDSGFYLCAWRQGGNQPQHFGDGTRLSIL.